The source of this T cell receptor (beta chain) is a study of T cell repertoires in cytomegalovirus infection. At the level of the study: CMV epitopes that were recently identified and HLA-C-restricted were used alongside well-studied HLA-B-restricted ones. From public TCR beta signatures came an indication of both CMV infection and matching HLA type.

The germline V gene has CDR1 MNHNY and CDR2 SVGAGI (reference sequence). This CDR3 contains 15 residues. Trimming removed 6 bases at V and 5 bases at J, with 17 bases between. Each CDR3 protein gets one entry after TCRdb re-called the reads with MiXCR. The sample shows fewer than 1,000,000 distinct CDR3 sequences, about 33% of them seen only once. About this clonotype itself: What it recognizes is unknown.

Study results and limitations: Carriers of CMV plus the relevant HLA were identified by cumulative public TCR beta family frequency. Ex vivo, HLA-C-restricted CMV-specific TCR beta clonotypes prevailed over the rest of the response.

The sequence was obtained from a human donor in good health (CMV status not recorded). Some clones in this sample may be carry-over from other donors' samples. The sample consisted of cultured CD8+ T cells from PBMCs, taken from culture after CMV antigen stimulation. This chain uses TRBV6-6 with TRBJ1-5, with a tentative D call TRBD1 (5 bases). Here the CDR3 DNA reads TGTGCCAGCAGCCCCGGGAGGGGAGGGGATCAGCCCCAGCATTTT. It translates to CASSPGRGGDQPQHF.